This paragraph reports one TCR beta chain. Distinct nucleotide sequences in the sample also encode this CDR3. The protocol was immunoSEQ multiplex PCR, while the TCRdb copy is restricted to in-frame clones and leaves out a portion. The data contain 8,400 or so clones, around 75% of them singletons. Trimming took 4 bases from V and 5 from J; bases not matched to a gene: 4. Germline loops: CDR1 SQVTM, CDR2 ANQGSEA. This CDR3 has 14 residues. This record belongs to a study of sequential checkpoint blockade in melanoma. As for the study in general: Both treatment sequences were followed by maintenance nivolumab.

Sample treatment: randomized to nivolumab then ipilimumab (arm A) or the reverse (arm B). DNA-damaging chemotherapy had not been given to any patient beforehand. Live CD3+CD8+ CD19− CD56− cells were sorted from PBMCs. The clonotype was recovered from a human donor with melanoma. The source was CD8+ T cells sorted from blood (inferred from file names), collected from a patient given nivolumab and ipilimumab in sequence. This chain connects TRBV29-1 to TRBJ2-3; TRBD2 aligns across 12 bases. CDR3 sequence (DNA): TGCAGCGTTGGCCTAGCGGGAGGGCGAGATACGCAGTATTTT. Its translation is CSVGLAGGRDTQYF.